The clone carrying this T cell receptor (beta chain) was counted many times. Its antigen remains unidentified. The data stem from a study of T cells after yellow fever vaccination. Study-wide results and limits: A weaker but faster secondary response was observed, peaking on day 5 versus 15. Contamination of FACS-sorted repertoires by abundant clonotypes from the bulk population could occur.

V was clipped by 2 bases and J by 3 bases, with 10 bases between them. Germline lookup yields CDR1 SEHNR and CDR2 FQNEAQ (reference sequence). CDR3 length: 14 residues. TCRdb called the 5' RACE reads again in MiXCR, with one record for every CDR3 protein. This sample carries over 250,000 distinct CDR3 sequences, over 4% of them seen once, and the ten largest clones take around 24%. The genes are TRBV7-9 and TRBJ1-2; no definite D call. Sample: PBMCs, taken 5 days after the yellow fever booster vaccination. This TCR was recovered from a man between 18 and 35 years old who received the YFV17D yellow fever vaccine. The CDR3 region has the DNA TGTGCCAGCAGCTTAAGTGGCACTGACTATGGCTACACCTTC. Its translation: CASSLSGTDYGYTF.